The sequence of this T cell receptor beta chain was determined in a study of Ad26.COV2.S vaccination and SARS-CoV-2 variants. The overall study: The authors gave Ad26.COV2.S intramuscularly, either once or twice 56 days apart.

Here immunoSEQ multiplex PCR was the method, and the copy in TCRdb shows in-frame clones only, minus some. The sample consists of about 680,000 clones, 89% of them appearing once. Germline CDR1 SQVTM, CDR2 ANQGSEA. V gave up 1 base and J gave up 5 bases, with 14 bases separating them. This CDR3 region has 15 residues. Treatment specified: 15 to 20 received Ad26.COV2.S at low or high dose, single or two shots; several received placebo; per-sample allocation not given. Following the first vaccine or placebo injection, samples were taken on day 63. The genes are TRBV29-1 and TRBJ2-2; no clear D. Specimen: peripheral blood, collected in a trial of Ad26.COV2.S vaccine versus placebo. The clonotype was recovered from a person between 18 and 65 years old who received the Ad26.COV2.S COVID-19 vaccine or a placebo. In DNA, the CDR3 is TGCAGCGTTGAAGGGCCGGTAGCTGCTACCGGGGAGCTGTTTTTT. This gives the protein CSVEGPVAATGELFF.